This TCR beta chain was captured by sequencing in a study of blood T cell repertoires in COVID-19. Study in general: T cells, B-cell-depleted T cells, or PBMCs supplied cDNA or gDNA.

Authors' methods: Amplified reference gene primers provided the basis for estimating nucleated cell counts. Some clones are missing from TCRdb's copy, which holds only in-frame ones; the method was immunoSEQ multiplex PCR. Clonal size and the V and J genes are those of that table, whereas D and trimming came from the DNA. The table shows 55,000 or so clones, with roughly 89% occurring only once. Germline CDR1 is KGHSH and CDR2 is LQKENI. This CDR3 has 15 amino acids. V dropped 0 bases and J dropped 2; count of bases not matched to a gene: 2. Patients of the Seattle cohort, enrolled during active infection, were followed longitudinally.

The sample taken for sequencing was peripheral blood. V usage is TRBV18 and J usage is TRBJ2-7; 9 bases are shared with TRBD2. The sequence derives from a man in his forties with COVID-19, enrolled during active disease. For the CDR3, the DNA is TGTGCCAGCTCACCACCGGCGGGAGGGCCCTACGAGCAGTACTTC. This encodes CASSPPAGGPYEQYF.